The 24 T cell receptor beta chains below were found in one sample sequenced in a study of blood T cells in healthy people across ages. Through a sample-barcoded 5' primer and a J-beta primer mix, a second PCR was run for 7 to 11 cycles. TCRdb reprocessed the 5' RACE reads via MiXCR and lists one record per CDR3 protein. The sample records about 1.6 million distinct CDR3 sequences, about 35% being singletons. Source material: blood. Every receptor here comes from a woman aged 25 to 39 in good health.

The rearrangement joins TRBV7-9 to TRBJ2-7; perhaps TRBD2 as D (5 bases). Trimming stripped 6 bases from V and 2 bases from J, with 17 bases between. Germline V lookup: CDR1 SEHNR, CDR2 FQNEAQ (reference sequence). The CDR3 has 15 amino acids. The CDR3 DNA follows: TGTGCCAGCAGGTACTCGGGAACCCCGACCTACGAGCAGTACTTC. It yields the protein CASRYSGTPTYEQYF.

This chain joins TRBV20-1 and TRBJ2-7; D not resolved. This CDR3 has 14 residues. CDR1 and CDR2 from the germline V gene are DFQATT and SNEGSKA (reference sequence). Trimming removed 5 bases at V and 3 bases at J, with 17 bases between. CDR3 loop: CSAQKVRASYEQYF. For the CDR3, the DNA is TGCAGTGCTCAAAAGGTGAGAGCCAGCTACGAGCAGTACTTC.

In this sample, this clonotype turned up many times. The chain employs TRBV6-2 or TRBV6-3 and TRBJ2-5; D is undetermined. V was shortened by 2 bases and J by 5 bases, with 15 bases between the two germline ends. The CDR3 is 15 amino acids. Germline CDR1 reads MNHEY; CDR2 reads SVGEGT. For the CDR3, the DNA is TGTGCCAGCAGTTACGGGATCCTCGCCGGGGAGACCCAGTACTTC. This gives the protein CASSYGILAGETQYF.

This clonotype was observed at least ten times. V usage is TRBV20-1 and J usage is TRBJ2-3; TRBD2 agrees at 8 bases. Germline values: CDR1 DFQATT, CDR2 SNEGSKA (reference sequence). V was clipped by 5 bases and J by 2 bases; unmatched bases: 3. The CDR3 has 13 residues. CDR3 nucleotide sequence: TGCAGTGCTTCGGGGGGGACCACAGATACGCAGTATTTT. The encoded protein is CSASGGTTDTQYF.

This clonotype was seen a handful of times. One junction end disagrees with the germline gene, perhaps due to a read error. CDR3 nucleotides: TGTGCCAACTCAACCATCAGACAGGAGACCCAGTACTTC. The encoded protein is CANSTIRQETQYF. The chain carries TRBV18 and TRBJ2-5, with D possibly matching TRBD1 (5 bases). Germline V gene sequence: CDR1 KGHSH, CDR2 LQKENI. This CDR3 contains 13 residues.

The chain links TRBV2 to TRBJ1-1; the match to TRBD1 covers 7 bases. CDR3 length: 14 residues. CDR1 is SNHLY and CDR2 is FYNNEI in the germline V gene. V shed 6 bases, J shed 2 bases, and the junction held 6 bases outside the gene matches. The CDR3 protein is CASRQGRVNTEAFF. The CDR3 nucleotides read TGTGCCAGCAGACAGGGGAGAGTTAACACTGAAGCTTTCTTT.

This clonotype has at least ten counts. V usage is TRBV6-6 and J usage is TRBJ2-7; D ambiguous. The germline V gene encodes CDR1 MNHNY and CDR2 SVGAGI (reference sequence). The CDR3 totals 13 residues. The germline V and J ends were trimmed by 0 bases and 5 bases, with 8 bases remaining between them. The CDR3 DNA sequence: TGTGCCAGCAGTTACTCCCGGTCGAACGAGCAGTACTTC. This encodes CASSYSRSNEQYF.

The chain employs TRBV24-1 and TRBJ2-3, with 9 bases matching TRBD2. Germline V lookup: CDR1 KGHDR, CDR2 SFDVKD. The CDR3 contains 15 residues. Germline trimming cut 3 bases from V and 2 bases from J; bases unmatched to any gene: 2. The DNA for the CDR3 is TGTGCCACCAGTGATAGACTAGCGGTCACAGATACGCAGTATTTT. Amino acids: CATSDRLAVTDTQYF.

The rearrangement links TRBV20-1 to TRBJ2-5; 7 bases agree with TRBD1. The CDR3 is made up of 14 amino acids. After removal of 6 bases from V and 7 bases from J, the junction contained 14 bases not matched to a gene. Germline V CDR1 and CDR2: DFQATT, SNEGSKA (reference sequence). CDR3 DNA: TGCAGTGCGAAACGGACAGGTGGCCTGGGGACCCAGTACTTC. It is translated as CSAKRTGGLGTQYF.

V gene TRBV6-2 or TRBV6-3 combines with J gene TRBJ2-7; 10 bases are shared with TRBD1. In germline, CDR1 is MNHEY, CDR2 SVGEGT. V lost 7 bases, J lost 0 bases, and 12 bases stayed unmatched. This CDR3 is built from 17 residues. DNA for the CDR3: TGTGCCAGCACCCCGGTCCGAGGGACAGGGGCCTCCTACGAGCAGTACTTC. Encoded protein: CASTPVRGTGASYEQYF.

This chain uses TRBV27 with TRBJ2-3; D may be TRBD2 (5 bases). Trimming stripped 4 bases from V and 0 bases from J, with 11 bases between. Germline-derived CDR1 and CDR2 are MNHEY and SMNVEV (reference sequence). The length of the CDR3 is 15 residues. The CDR3 reads CASSSSLTSTDTQYF. The CDR3 DNA follows: TGTGCCAGCAGTTCTAGCCTTACTAGCACAGATACGCAGTATTTT.

The chain links TRBV15 to TRBJ1-4; 10 bases fit TRBD1. The ends lost 1 base at V and 11 bases at J; junction bases unmatched: 7. There are 15 residues in the CDR3. Germline V CDR1 and CDR2: LNHNV, YYDKDF (reference sequence). Here the CDR3 reads CATSRGDRGVGKLFF. CDR3 in DNA: TGTGCCACCAGCAGAGGGGACAGGGGCGTAGGGAAACTGTTTTTT.

The rearrangement links TRBV4-1 to TRBJ1-2; 8 positions agree with TRBD1. CDR1 MGHRA and CDR2 YSYEKL come from the germline V gene. V lost 2 bases, J lost 7 bases, and 6 bases stayed unmatched. The CDR3 has 14 amino acids. For the CDR3, the DNA is TGCGCCAGCAGCCAAACCGACAGGGGTCGTGGCTACACCTTC. Residues: CASSQTDRGRGYTF.

The V and J genes are TRBV12-3 or TRBV12-4 and TRBJ2-2; D is unclear. This CDR3 spans 15 amino acids. The V end lost 7 bases, the J end lost 4 bases, and 16 bases lay between the germline ends. The CDR3 bases are TGTGCCAGCACCTATGGAATGGGTGGCACCGGGGAGCTGTTTTTT. As protein: CASTYGMGGTGELFF.

The rearrangement uses TRBV4-2 and TRBJ1-1; the D gene is possibly TRBD1 (5 bases). The CDR3 extends over 16 amino acids. Trimming stripped 0 bases from V and 1 base from J, with 12 bases between. CDR1 and CDR2 (germline): LGHNA, YNFKEQ. CDR3 DNA: TGTGCCAGCAGCCAAGATGTGGCGGGGGAGAACACTGAAGCTTTCTTT. This translates into CASSQDVAGENTEAFF.

This clonotype has a handful of counts. The chain couples TRBV15 to TRBJ2-1; D may be TRBD1 or TRBD2 (6 bases each). Germline V gene data show CDR1 as LNHNV and CDR2 as YYDKDF (reference sequence). The CDR3 runs 16 residues. V gave up 0 bases and J gave up 0 bases, with 9 bases separating them. The CDR3 nucleotides are TGTGCCACCAGCAGAGAAGGGGGGAGCTCCTACAATGAGCAGTTCTTC. Protein: CATSREGGSSYNEQFF.

This clonotype has more than one count but fewer than ten. V usage is TRBV27 and J usage is TRBJ1-2; 8 nucleotides line up with TRBD1. V gave up 1 base and J gave up 2 bases; unmatched junction bases: 27. The germline V gene encodes CDR1 MNHEY and CDR2 SMNVEV (reference sequence). CDR3 length: 23 residues. Here the CDR3 reads CASSLWKVARGQAADTKNYGYTF. The CDR3, as DNA: TGTGCCAGCAGTTTATGGAAGGTGGCCAGGGGGCAGGCAGCCGATACGAAGAACTATGGCTACACCTTC.

This clonotype was counted a few times. V gene TRBV3-1 combines with J gene TRBJ2-1, with 8 bases matching TRBD2. Germline V gene sequence: CDR1 LGHDT, CDR2 YNNKEL (reference sequence). V dropped 0 bases and J dropped 9; count of bases not matched to a gene: 7. The CDR3 loop spans 15 amino acids. The CDR3 DNA reads TGTGCCAGCAGCCAAGAGTGGCGGGGGGTGATTGAGCAGTTCTTC. Translated, it gives CASSQEWRGVIEQFF.

The chain combines TRBV7-2 with TRBJ2-1; D is perhaps TRBD2 (7 bases). This CDR3 comprises 14 residues. Deletions cut 0 bases from V and 11 bases from J, with 14 bases between. Per germline, CDR1 SGHTA and CDR2 FQGNSA. The CDR3, as DNA: TGTGCCAGCAGCTTAGCACGGGGGGCCGGTAAGCAGTTCTTC. This gives the protein CASSLARGAGKQFF.

With respect to this clonotype: One end of the junction fails to match germline, which may point to a read error. The chain joins TRBV12-3 or TRBV12-4 to TRBJ2-7, with a tentative D call TRBD1 (5 bases). This CDR3 contains 15 residues. Here the CDR3 DNA reads TGTGCCGGCAGCCTGGCGTTAGGGGTTACCTACGAGCAGTACTTC. Protein product: CAGSLALGVTYEQYF.

This clonotype was observed a handful of times. The chain recombines TRBV9 with TRBJ1-1; perhaps TRBD1 as D (6 bases). The germline gives CDR1 SGDLS, CDR2 YYNGEE. V gave up 3 bases and J gave up 0 bases, with 18 bases separating them. The CDR3 totals 17 residues. The CDR3 is CASSASDRSYMNTEAFF. The CDR3 DNA follows: TGTGCCAGCAGCGCCTCGGACAGATCGTATATGAACACTGAAGCTTTCTTT.

The V call is TRBV5-1, the J call TRBJ2-7; D is possibly TRBD1 or TRBD2 (7 bases each). This CDR3 region has 15 residues. Germline-derived CDR1 and CDR2 are SGHRS and YFSETQ. V lost 4 bases, J lost 6 bases, and 20 bases lay in between. This CDR3 is CASSPEREGGAEQYF. The CDR3 DNA reads as TGCGCCAGCAGCCCCGAGCGGGAAGGGGGCGCCGAGCAGTACTTC. Using reference TRBV5-1 and TRBJ2-7 for the parts outside the CDR3, the full variable domain is KAGVTQTPRYLIKTRGQQVTLSCSPISGHRSVSWYQQTPGQGLQFLFEYFSETQRNKGNFPGRFSGRQFSNSRSEMNVSTLELGDSALYLCASSPEREGGAEQYFGPGTRLTVT.

This clonotype has more than one count but fewer than ten. The germline gene is not matched at one end of the junction; a read error may be the cause. The gene calls are TRBV7-2 and TRBJ2-3; weak D call: TRBD1 (5 bases). The germline V gene encodes CDR1 SGHTA and CDR2 FQGNSA. The CDR3 is 14 amino acids. The CDR3 DNA reads as TGTGCCAGCAGCTTCCGGACAAGCACAGATATGCAGTATTTT. It codes for CASSFRTSTDMQYF.

The chain has TRBV20-1 and TRBJ1-2, with D possibly matching TRBD1 (6 bases). V shed 0 bases and J shed 8 bases, with 19 bases lying between them. Germline V gene sequence: CDR1 DFQATT, CDR2 SNEGSKA (reference sequence). This CDR3 comprises 15 residues. The CDR3 nucleotides read TGCAGTGCTAGAGATTCCGGGGGGGCAGGGCAGGGCTACACCTTC. Encoded protein: CSARDSGGAGQGYTF.